This T cell receptor beta chain is from a study of cytomegalovirus exposure and HLA in healthy donors. Study context: Inside one of the first data releases sat 85 million or so unique TCRs taken from HLA-typed donors.

The V gene end was trimmed by 4 bases and the J gene end by 1 base; junction bases not matched to a gene: 3. Germline assignment: CDR1 SGHRS and CDR2 YFSETQ. The CDR3 length is 14 residues. PCR employed 60 Vbeta and 13 Jbeta primers. The repertoire was sequenced with immunoSEQ multiplex PCR; TCRdb's copy has only in-frame clones and lacks some. The table includes fewer than 100,000 clones, about 78% detected once. J is TRBJ2-7 and V is TRBV5-1, with 9 bases aligning to TRBD1. This receptor was taken from a male donor in good health and CMV-seronegative. The sample taken for sequencing was PBMCs. DNA for the CDR3: TGCGCCAGCAGCACCGGGACAGGGTCCTACGAGCAGTACTTC. Protein sequence: CASSTGTGSYEQYF. The whole variable domain, remainder taken from reference TRBV5-1 and TRBJ2-7, is KAGVTQTPRYLIKTRGQQVTLSCSPISGHRSVSWYQQTPGQGLQFLFEYFSETQRNKGNFPGRFSGRQFSNSRSEMNVSTLELGDSALYLCASSTGTGSYEQYFGPGTRLTVT.